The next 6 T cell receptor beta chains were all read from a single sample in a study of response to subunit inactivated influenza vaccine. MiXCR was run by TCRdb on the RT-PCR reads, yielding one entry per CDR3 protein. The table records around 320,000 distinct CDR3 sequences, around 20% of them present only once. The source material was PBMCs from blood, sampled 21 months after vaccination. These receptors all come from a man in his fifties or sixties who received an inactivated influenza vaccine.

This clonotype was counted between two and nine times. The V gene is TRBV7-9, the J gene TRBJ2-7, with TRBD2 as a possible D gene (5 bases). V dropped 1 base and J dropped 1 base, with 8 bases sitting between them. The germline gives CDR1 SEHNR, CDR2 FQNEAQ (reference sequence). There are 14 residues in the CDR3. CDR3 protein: CASSLVAGSYEQYF. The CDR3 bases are TGTGCCAGCAGCTTAGTTGCGGGTTCCTACGAGCAGTACTTC.

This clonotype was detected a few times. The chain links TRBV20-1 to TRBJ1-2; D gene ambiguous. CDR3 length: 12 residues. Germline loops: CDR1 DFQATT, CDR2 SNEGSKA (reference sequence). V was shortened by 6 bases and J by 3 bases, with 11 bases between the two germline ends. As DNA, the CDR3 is TGCAGTGCCTCCGGACTTGACTATGGCTACACCTTC. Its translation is CSASGLDYGYTF.

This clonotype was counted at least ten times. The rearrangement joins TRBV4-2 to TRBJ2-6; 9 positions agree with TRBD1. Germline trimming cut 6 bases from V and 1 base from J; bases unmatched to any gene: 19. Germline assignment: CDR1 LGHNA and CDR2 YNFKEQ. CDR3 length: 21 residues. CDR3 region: CASSATHDSGTGTSGANVLTF. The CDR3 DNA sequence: TGTGCCAGCAGTGCCACTCATGATTCCGGGACAGGGACATCTGGGGCCAACGTCCTGACTTTC.

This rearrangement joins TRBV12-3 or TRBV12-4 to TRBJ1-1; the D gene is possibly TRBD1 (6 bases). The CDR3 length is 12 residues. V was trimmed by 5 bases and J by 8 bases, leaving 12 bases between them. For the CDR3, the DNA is TGTGCCAGCAGTCTGAAGGGGGTAGAAGCTTTCTTT. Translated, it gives CASSLKGVEAFF.

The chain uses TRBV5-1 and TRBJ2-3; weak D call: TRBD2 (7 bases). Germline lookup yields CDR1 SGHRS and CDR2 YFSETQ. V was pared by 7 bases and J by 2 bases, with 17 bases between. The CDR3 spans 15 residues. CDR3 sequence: CASSLAGATTDTQYF. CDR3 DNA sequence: TGCGCCAGCTCTCTCGCGGGGGCGACCACAGATACGCAGTATTTT.

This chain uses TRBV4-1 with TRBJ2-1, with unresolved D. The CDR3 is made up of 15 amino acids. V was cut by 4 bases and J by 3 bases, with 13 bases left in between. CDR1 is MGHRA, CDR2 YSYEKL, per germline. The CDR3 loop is CASSPRKGFYNEQFF. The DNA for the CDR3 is TGCGCCAGCAGCCCTCGAAAGGGTTTCTACAATGAGCAGTTCTTC.